This is a list of T cell receptor beta chains from one sample in a study of CD8 T cells in Susac syndrome. TCRdb passed the immunoSEQ multiplex PCR reads through MiXCR, listing each CDR3 protein once. The repertoire consists of approximately 190,000 distinct CDR3 sequences, with roughly 94% occurring once and the leading ten covering approximately 0.15%. The specimen sequenced was CD8+ T cells from PBMCs. The receptors come from a human donor with Susac syndrome. CDR3s include the opening cysteine and the closing phenylalanine or tryptophan. The D gene is left open where the match is weak.

V	D	J	CDR3
TRBV13	-	TRBJ2-1	CASSLGGRYQSYNEQFF
TRBV6-5	TRBD1	TRBJ1-2	CASSYTQGASVGYTF
TRBV11-2	-	TRBJ2-7	CASSLGTANYEQYF
TRBV9	-	TRBJ2-1	CASSVGDSAGYEQFF
TRBV11-2	-	TRBJ2-3	CASNAFIFGDTQYF
TRBV3-1	-	TRBJ2-5	CASRLDWGGETQYF
TRBV14	-	TRBJ2-7	CASSQETYYEQYF
TRBV5-4	-	TRBJ2-7	CASSWGPLGEQYF
TRBV9	TRBD2	TRBJ2-1	CASSVGPTSGSSYNEQFF
TRBV11-2	-	TRBJ2-1	CASRRTHVNEQFF
TRBV5-6	-	TRBJ1-1	CASSLEGGLDTEAFF
TRBV12-3/TRBV12-4	TRBD2	TRBJ2-5	CASSPSPGTSGDTQYF
TRBV11-1	TRBD1	TRBJ1-2	CASSGRGQRDYGYTF
TRBV9	-	TRBJ2-3	CASSDSLIHSTDTQYF
TRBV28	-	TRBJ2-2	CASSLSSGTGELFF
TRBV20-1	TRBD2	TRBJ2-7	CSARDFLEGTSVYEQYF
TRBV9	TRBD1	TRBJ2-2	CASSGQGNTGELFF
TRBV15	-	TRBJ2-2	CATNTRWGDLNTGELFF
TRBV15	-	TRBJ2-1	CATSGGSGNSYNEQFF
TRBV7-3	TRBD2	TRBJ2-5	CASSLGGLAGDETQYF
TRBV13	TRBD1	TRBJ1-5	CASSWGQGQPQHF
TRBV30	TRBD2	TRBJ2-1	CAWSSGGNNEQFF
TRBV20-1	TRBD2	TRBJ2-1	CSARPLLADVYNEQFF
TRBV7-9	-	TRBJ1-1	CASSSTGLINTEAFF
TRBV25-1	TRBD2	TRBJ2-1	CASMPEPGLAGHNEQFF
TRBV6-6	-	TRBJ2-1	CASSYGTDVGEQFF
TRBV5-1	-	TRBJ1-1	CASISRDGGAMNTEAFF
TRBV18	TRBD1	TRBJ1-2	CASSPDRVRDGYTF
TRBV3-1	-	TRBJ2-7	CASSPPPGTSYEQYF
TRBV2	TRBD2	TRBJ2-1	CASLRLAVYNEQFF
TRBV19	-	TRBJ1-1	CASTTLYSQGGTEAFF
TRBV4-1	TRBD2	TRBJ2-1	CASSPLGREGNNEQFF
TRBV5-1	-	TRBJ2-3	CASSLWLSSTDTQYF
TRBV4-1	-	TRBJ1-6	CASSQEQLLSYNSPLHF
TRBV27	TRBD2	TRBJ2-1	CASSPPGGAEGNEQFF
TRBV7-8	-	TRBJ2-2	CASSFSYSGGNTGELFF
TRBV29-1	-	TRBJ2-3	CSVEDPTPPRDTQYF
TRBV3-1	-	TRBJ2-7	CASSQEGSEQYF
TRBV5-4	TRBD2	TRBJ2-2	CASSAPGLDTGELFF
TRBV18	-	TRBJ1-1	CASSPLRNTEAFF
TRBV3-1	TRBD1	TRBJ2-7	CASSRTGEHEQYF
TRBV12-3/TRBV12-4	-	TRBJ1-4	CASSDSRGTTNEKPFF
TRBV27	-	TRBJ1-4	CASSPLGPLGVEKLFF
TRBV28	TRBD1	TRBJ2-6	CASSYRQGWANVLTF
TRBV28	TRBD1	TRBJ2-7	CASSFYQQGARNEQYF
TRBV7-8	-	TRBJ2-1	CASRGGAFDTREQFF
TRBV20-1	-	TRBJ2-3	CSARDPTDSTDTQYF
TRBV28	-	TRBJ2-4	CASSSYIERTENIQYF
TRBV2	-	TRBJ1-1	CASNIYGFPEAFF
TRBV13	-	TRBJ2-7	CASSSGRQTYEQYF
TRBV11-2	-	TRBJ2-7	CASSPGGSSYEQYF
TRBV13	-	TRBJ1-5	CASRRSISNQPQHF
TRBV15	-	TRBJ2-7	CATSGKAESSYEQYF